This T cell receptor beta chain was found in a study of vaccination and CD4 T cells after COVID-19. Study details: The convalescents, six males and four females, included two who were Hispanic. Every participant had a vaccine, which was either BNT162b2 or mRNA-1273, given in two doses. Overlapping peptides covering the spike proteins of SARS-CoV-2, HCoV-NL63, HCoV-OC43 and HCoV-229E were added to stimulate cells. General observations from the study: With convalescent patients, a median about 90% of reactive clones emerged solely after vaccination.

Treatment denoted: roughly ten-day PBMC culture with coronavirus spike peptide pools or control peptides (ViraFEST assay). An Oncomine TCR Beta short-read assay was used to sequence the DNA from cultured CD4+ T cells. A single record per CDR3 protein comes from TCRdb applying MiXCR to the PCR reads. This sample has thousands of distinct CDR3 sequences; roughly 17% occur once, and the top ten carry 20% to 25%. The germline V gene has CDR1 SGDLS and CDR2 YYNGEE. The CDR3 spans 14 residues. Losses at the gene ends were 4 bases for V and 6 bases for J; bases not matched to a gene: 7. With respect to this clonotype: Its cognate antigen is unknown.

The sequenced material came from CD4+ T cells from blood, cultured in vitro. This TCR came from a human donor who had recovered from COVID-19. This chain links TRBV9 with TRBJ2-1, with TRBD2 matching 7 bases. The CDR3 sequence is CASSTRTGGNEQFF. The DNA of the CDR3 is TGTGCCAGCAGCACGCGGACGGGGGGCAATGAGCAGTTCTTC.